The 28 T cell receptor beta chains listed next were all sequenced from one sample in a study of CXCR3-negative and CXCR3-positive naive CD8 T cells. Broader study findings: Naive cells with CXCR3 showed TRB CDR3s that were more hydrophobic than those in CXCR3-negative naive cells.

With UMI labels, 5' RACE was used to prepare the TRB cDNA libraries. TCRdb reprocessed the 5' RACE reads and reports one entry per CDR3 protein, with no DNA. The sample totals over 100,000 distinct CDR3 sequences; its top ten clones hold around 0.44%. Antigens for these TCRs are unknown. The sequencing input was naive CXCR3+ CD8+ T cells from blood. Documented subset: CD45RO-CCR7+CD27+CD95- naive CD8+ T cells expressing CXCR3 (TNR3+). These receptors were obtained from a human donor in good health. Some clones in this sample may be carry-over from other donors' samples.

The CDR3 loop is CASSERTGVWSNQPQHF. The V gene is TRBV23-1, the J gene TRBJ1-5. TRBV23-1 is labeled an ORF, and its function is uncertain. The CDR3 has 17 amino acids.

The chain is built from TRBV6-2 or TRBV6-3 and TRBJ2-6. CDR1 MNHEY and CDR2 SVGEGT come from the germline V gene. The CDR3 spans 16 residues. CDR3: CASSYTQGAGANVLTF.

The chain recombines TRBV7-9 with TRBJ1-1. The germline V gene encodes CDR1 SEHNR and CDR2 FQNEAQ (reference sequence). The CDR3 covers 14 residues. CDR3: CASSFPGLGTEAFF.

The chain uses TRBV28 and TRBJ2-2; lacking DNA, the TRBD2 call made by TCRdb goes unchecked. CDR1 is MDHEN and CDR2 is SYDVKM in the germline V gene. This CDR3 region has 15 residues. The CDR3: CASNLLRGNTGELFF.

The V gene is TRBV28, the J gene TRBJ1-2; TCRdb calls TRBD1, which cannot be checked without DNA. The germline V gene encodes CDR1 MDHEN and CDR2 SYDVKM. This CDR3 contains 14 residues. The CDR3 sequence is CASSPRVANYGYTF.

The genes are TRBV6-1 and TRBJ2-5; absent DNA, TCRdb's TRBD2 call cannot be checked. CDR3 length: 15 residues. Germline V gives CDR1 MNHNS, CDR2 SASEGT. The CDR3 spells CASSGVAGEYETQYF.

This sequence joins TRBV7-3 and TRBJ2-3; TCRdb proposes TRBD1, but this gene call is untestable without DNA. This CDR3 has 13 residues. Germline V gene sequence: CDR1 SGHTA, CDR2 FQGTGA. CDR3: CASSRTGTDTQYF.

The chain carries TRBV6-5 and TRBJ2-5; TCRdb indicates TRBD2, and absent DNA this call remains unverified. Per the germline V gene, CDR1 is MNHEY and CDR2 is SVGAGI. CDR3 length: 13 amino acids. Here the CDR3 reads CASSYGGWETQYF.

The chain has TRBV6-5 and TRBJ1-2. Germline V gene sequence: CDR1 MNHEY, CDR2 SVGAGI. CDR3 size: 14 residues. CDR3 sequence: CASSYSIAGFGYTF.

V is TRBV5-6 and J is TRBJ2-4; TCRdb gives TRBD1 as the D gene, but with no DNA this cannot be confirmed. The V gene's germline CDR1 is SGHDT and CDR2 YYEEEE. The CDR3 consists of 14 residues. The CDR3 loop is CASSSGTGKNIQYF.

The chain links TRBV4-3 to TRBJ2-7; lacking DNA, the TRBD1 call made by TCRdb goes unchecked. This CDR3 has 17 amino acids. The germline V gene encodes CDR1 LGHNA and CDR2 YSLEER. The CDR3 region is CASSPHWTGQGFYEQYF.

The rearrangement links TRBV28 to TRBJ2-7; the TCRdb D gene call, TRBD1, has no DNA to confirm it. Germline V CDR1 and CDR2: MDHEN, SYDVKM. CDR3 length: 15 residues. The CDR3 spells CASSFGPPGSYEQYF.

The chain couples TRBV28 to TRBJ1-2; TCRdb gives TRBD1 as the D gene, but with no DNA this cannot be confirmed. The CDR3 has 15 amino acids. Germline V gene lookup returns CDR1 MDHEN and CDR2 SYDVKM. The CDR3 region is CASSLGPGSIYGYTF.

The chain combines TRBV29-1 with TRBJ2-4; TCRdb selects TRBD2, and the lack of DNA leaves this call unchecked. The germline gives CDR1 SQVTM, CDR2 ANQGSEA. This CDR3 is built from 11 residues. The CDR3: CSARETNAQYF.

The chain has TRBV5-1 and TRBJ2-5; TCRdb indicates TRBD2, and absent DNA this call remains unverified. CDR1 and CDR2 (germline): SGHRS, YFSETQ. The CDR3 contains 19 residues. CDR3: CASSPESSGLAGLQETQYF.

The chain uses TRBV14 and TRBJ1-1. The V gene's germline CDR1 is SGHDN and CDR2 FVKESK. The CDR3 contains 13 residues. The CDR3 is CASSQWGLTEAFF.

CDR3 region: CASKIWSAGLAGTDVDTQYF. The rearrangement links TRBV19 to TRBJ2-3; TCRdb lists TRBD2, though no DNA is available to test this call. CDR3 length equals 20 residues. The V gene's germline CDR1 is LNHDA and CDR2 SQIVND (reference sequence).

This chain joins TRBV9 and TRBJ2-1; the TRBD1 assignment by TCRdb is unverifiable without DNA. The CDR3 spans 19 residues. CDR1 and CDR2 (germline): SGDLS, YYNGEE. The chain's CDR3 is CASSVNRVDPGQGHNEQFF.

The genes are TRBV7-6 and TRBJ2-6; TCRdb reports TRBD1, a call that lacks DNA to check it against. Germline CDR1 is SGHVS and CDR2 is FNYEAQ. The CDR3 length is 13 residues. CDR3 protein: CASSSGGANVLTF. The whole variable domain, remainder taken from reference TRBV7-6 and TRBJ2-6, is GAGVSQSPRYKVTKRGQDVALRCDPISGHVSLYWYRQALGQGPEFLTYFNYEAQQDKSGLPNDRFSAERPEGSISTLTIQRTEQRDSAMYRCASSSGGANVLTFGAGSRLTVL.

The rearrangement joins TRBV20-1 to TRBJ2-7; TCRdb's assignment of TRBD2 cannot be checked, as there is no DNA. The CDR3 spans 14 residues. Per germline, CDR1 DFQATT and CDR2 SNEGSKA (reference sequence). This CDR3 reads CSDRDSGIVYEQYF.

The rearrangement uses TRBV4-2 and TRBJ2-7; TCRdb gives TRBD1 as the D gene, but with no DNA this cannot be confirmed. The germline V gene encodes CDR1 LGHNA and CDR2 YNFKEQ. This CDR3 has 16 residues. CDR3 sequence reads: CASSQNSGSAGYEQYF.

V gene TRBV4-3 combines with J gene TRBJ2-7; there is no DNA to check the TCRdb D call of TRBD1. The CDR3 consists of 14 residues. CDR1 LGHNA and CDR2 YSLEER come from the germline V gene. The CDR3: CASSLWTGAYEQYF.

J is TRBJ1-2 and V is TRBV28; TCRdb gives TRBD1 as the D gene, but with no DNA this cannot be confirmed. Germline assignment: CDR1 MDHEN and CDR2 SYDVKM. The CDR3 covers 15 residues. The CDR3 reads CASNPGEVSNYGCTF.

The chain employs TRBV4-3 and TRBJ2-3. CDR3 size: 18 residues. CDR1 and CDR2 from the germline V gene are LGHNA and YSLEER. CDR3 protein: CASSQVGFGGVSTDTQYF.

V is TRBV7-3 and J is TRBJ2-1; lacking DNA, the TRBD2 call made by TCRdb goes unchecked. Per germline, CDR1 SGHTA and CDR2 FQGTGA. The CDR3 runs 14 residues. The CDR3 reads CASSFGGSNNEQFF.

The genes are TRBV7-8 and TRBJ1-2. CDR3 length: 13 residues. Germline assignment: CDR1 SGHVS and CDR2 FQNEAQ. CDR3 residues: CASSESSEDGYTF.

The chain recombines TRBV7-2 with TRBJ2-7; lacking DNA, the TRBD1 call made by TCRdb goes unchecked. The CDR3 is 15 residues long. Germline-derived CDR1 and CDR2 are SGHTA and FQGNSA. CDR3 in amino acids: CASSLVSLVGDEQYF.

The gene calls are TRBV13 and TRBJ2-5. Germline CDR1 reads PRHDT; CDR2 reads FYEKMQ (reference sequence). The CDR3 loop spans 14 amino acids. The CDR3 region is CASSFLQPQETQYF.